This T cell receptor (beta chain) was profiled in a study of shared clonotypes between healthy human individuals. Broader study findings: What limited the represented genetic and exposure-history diversity was the small number of donors.

For this clone: Its antigen is not known.

Per the study methods: Filtering differed for immunoSEQ, which gave only junction sequences without quality scores. The table came from immunoSEQ multiplex PCR; TCRdb's copy has only in-frame clones and leaves some out. The V and J calls and clone size were taken over from that table, and D and trimming were inferred from the DNA. Among 2 million to 2.5 million clones, roughly 92% were seen once, and the ten largest hold around 0.4%. The source is a man aged 18 to 30 in good health. Some clones in this sample may be carry-over from other donors' samples. The sample taken for sequencing was naive CD4+ T cells from PBMCs. Subset of the sample: CD45RA+ positively selected.

For the CDR3, the DNA is TGTGCCAGCAGTTACTCGACAATACAAGAGACCCAGTACTTC. Amino acids: CASSYSTIQETQYF. The J gene is TRBJ2-5, the V gene TRBV6-5, with no clear D. The CDR3 is made up of 14 amino acids. V was trimmed by 0 bases and J by 2 bases, leaving 7 bases between them. Germline V gene lookup returns CDR1 MNHEY and CDR2 SVGAGI.